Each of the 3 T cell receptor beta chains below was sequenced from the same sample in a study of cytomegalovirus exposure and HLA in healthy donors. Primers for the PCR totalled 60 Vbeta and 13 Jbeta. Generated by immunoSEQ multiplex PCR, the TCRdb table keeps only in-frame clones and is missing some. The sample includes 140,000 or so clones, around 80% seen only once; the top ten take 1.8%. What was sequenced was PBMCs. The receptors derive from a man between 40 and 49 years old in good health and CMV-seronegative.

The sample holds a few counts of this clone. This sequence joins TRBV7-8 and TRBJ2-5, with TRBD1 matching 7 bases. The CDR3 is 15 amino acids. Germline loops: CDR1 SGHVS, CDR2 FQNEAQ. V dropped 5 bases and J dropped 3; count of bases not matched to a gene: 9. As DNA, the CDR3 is TGTGCCAGCAGCCGACCGGGACAGAAAAAAGAGACCCAGTACTTC. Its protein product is CASSRPGQKKETQYF.

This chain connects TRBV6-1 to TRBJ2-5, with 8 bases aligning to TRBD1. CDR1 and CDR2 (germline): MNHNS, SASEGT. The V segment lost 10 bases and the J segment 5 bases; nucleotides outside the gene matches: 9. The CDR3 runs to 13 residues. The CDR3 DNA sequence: TGTGCCACCGGACAGGGCGTTTGGGAGACCCAGTACTTC. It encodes CATGQGVWETQYF.

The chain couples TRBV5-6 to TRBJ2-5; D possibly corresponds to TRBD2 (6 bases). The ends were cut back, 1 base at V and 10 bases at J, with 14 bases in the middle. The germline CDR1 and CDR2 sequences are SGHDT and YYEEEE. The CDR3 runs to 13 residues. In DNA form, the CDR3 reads TGTGCCAGCAGCTTGTGGGAGGCCCGGGACCAGTACTTC. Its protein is CASSLWEARDQYF.